These T cell receptor beta chains were read from a single sample in a study of blood T cell repertoires in COVID-19. Data came from immunoSEQ multiplex PCR; TCRdb stores just in-frame clones and leaves some out. This sample has 110,000 to 150,000 clones, with 60% to 85% found just once. The sequenced material came from peripheral blood. These receptor sequences come from a man between 45 and 60 years old with active or convalescent COVID-19. Each CDR3 is given with its conserved first and last residue. The order of the fields is clone size, V gene, CDR3 length, J gene, CDR3 protein. Clone size, where shown, is once, few, many, or a class for clones that have expanded.

clone_size: -; v_call: TRBV7-2; cdr3_length: 15; j_call: TRBJ2-1; cdr3_aa: CASSLGTGAQNEQFF
clone_size: -; v_call: TRBV5-6; cdr3_length: 19; j_call: TRBJ2-1; cdr3_aa: CASSLMASGRAVLHNEQFF
clone_size: -; v_call: TRBV28; cdr3_length: 14; j_call: TRBJ2-7; cdr3_aa: CASSSDLPPYEQYF
clone_size: -; v_call: TRBV28; cdr3_length: 12; j_call: TRBJ1-5; cdr3_aa: CASSSRREPQHF
clone_size: few; v_call: TRBV5-1; cdr3_length: 15; j_call: TRBJ1-1; cdr3_aa: CASSLVGGRDTEAFF
clone_size: -; v_call: TRBV2; cdr3_length: 13; j_call: TRBJ1-2; cdr3_aa: CASRTTANYGYTF
clone_size: -; v_call: TRBV25-1; cdr3_length: 13; j_call: TRBJ1-5; cdr3_aa: CASSQTGNQPQHF
clone_size: -; v_call: TRBV19; cdr3_length: 15; j_call: TRBJ2-7; cdr3_aa: CASSSSGQGSYEQYF
clone_size: -; v_call: TRBV6-7; cdr3_length: 17; j_call: TRBJ2-3; cdr3_aa: CASSYSRGWGPADTQYF
clone_size: few; v_call: TRBV7-9; cdr3_length: 14; j_call: TRBJ1-2; cdr3_aa: CASRVGQGDLGYTF
clone_size: -; v_call: TRBV28; cdr3_length: 13; j_call: TRBJ2-5; cdr3_aa: CASRGDSQWTQYF
clone_size: -; v_call: TRBV18; cdr3_length: 13; j_call: TRBJ2-7; cdr3_aa: CASSPGLAREQYF
clone_size: few; v_call: TRBV9; cdr3_length: 15; j_call: TRBJ2-2; cdr3_aa: CASSDRDSNTGELFF
clone_size: -; v_call: TRBV10-3; cdr3_length: 18; j_call: TRBJ2-3; cdr3_aa: CAISEPSGRALGTDTQYF
clone_size: -; v_call: TRBV7-9; cdr3_length: 18; j_call: TRBJ2-1; cdr3_aa: CASSLPPRLAGDRNEQFF
clone_size: -; v_call: TRBV5-1; cdr3_length: 18; j_call: TRBJ2-1; cdr3_aa: CASSFSNLDRANREGQFF
clone_size: -; v_call: TRBV2; cdr3_length: 17; j_call: TRBJ2-2; cdr3_aa: CASSPLREGLDTGELFF
clone_size: -; v_call: TRBV7-2; cdr3_length: 15; j_call: TRBJ2-5; cdr3_aa: CASSTGLAGLETQYF
clone_size: -; v_call: TRBV4-1; cdr3_length: 13; j_call: TRBJ1-5; cdr3_aa: CASSLPGHWPQHF
clone_size: few; v_call: TRBV7-3; cdr3_length: 14; j_call: TRBJ2-7; cdr3_aa: CASSQDSYSYEQYF
clone_size: -; v_call: TRBV28; cdr3_length: 14; j_call: TRBJ2-1; cdr3_aa: CASSFRTAYNEQFF
clone_size: -; v_call: TRBV27; cdr3_length: 15; j_call: TRBJ1-5; cdr3_aa: CASSLEGQGYQPQHF
clone_size: -; v_call: TRBV7-8; cdr3_length: 13; j_call: TRBJ2-6; cdr3_aa: CASSPEVGAVLTF
clone_size: -; v_call: TRBV10-3; cdr3_length: 14; j_call: TRBJ1-2; cdr3_aa: CAISRQASNYGYTF
clone_size: -; v_call: TRBV14; cdr3_length: 13; j_call: TRBJ2-3; cdr3_aa: CASRVASTDTQYF
clone_size: -; v_call: TRBV10-3; cdr3_length: 13; j_call: TRBJ2-3; cdr3_aa: CAISDRDTDTQYF